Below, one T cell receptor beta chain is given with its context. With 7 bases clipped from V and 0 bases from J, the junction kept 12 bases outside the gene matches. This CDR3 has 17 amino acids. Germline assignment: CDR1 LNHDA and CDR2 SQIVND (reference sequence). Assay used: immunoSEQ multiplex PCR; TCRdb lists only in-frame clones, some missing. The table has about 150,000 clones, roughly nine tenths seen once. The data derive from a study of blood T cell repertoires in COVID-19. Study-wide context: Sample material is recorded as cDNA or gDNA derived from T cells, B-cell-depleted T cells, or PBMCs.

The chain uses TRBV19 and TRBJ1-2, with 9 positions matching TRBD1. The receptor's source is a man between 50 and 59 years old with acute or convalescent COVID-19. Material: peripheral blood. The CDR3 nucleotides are TGTGCCAGTATTTCCGGGACAGGGAGCGGGACTAACTATGGCTACACCTTC. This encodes CASISGTGSGTNYGYTF.